This T cell receptor (beta chain) stems from a study of blood T cell repertoires in COVID-19. About the study: Some COVID-19 samples were acute and others convalescent; all came from the United States, Italy and Spain. T cells, B-cell-depleted T cells, or PBMCs provided the cDNA or gDNA that served as material.

V gave up 5 bases and J gave up 4 bases; unmatched junction bases: 6. Germline CDR1 MNHEY, CDR2 SMNVEV (reference sequence). This CDR3 is 16 amino acids long. Source study methods: Scientists estimated how many nucleated cells there were by amplifying reference gene primers. Only in-frame clones appear in the TCRdb table, and some are missing; sequencing was by immunoSEQ multiplex PCR. The DNA gave D and trimming, while V, J and clone size come from that table. The repertoire includes about 290,000 clones, 85% of them detected once, and around 3.7% sits in the top ten. This chain joins TRBV27 and TRBJ2-3; 13 bases match TRBD2. Sequenced input: peripheral blood. The TCR comes from a woman aged 45 to 65 with active or convalescent COVID-19. The CDR3 protein is CASSAGLAGVSDTQYF. CDR3 nucleotides: TGTGCCAGCAGTGCCGGACTAGCGGGAGTATCAGATACGCAGTATTTT.